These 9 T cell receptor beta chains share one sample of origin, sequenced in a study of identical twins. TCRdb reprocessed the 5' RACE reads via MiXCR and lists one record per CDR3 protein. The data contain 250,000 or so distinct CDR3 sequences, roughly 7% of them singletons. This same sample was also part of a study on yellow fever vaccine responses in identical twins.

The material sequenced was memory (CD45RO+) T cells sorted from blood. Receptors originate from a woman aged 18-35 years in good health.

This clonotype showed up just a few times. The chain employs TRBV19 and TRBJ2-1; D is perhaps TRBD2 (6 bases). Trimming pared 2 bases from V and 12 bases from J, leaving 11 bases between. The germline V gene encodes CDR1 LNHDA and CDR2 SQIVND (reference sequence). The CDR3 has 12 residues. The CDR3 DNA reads TGTGCCAGTAGTATACCGGGAGCGTGGCAGTTCTTC. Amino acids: CASSIPGAWQFF.

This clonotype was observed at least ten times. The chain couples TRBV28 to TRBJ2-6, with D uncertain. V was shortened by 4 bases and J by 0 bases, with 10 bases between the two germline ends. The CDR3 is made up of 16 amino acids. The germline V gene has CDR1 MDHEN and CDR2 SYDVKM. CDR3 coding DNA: TGTGCCAGCAGTTCCTCATCGGTCTCTGGGGCCAACGTCCTGACTTTC. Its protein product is CASSSSSVSGANVLTF.

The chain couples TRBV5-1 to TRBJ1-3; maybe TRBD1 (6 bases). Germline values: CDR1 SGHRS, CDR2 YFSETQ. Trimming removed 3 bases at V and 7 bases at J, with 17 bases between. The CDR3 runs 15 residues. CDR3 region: CASSSDARGSNTIYF. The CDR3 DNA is TGCGCCAGCAGCTCCGACGCCAGGGGAAGCAACACCATATATTTT.

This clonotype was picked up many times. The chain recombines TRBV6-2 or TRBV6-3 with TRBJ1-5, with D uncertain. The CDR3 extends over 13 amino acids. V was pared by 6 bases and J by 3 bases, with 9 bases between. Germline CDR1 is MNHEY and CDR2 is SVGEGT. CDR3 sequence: CASRNGYNQPQHF. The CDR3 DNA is TGTGCCAGCAGAAACGGTTACAATCAGCCCCAGCATTTT.

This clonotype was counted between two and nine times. DNA of the CDR3: TGTGCCACCAGCAGAGGAAGTCAGCCCCAGCATTTT. As protein: CATSRGSQPQHF. This chain connects TRBV15 to TRBJ1-5; no definite D call. The CDR3 is 12 amino acids. V shed 1 base and J shed 6 bases, with 4 bases lying between them. CDR1 is LNHNV and CDR2 is YYDKDF in the germline V gene (reference sequence).

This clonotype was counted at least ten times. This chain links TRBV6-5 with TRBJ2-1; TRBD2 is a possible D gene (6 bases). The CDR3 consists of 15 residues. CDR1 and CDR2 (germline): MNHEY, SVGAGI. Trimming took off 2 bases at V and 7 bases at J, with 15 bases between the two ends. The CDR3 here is CASSYQADYLNEQFF. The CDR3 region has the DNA TGTGCCAGCAGTTACCAAGCGGACTACTTAAATGAGCAGTTCTTC.

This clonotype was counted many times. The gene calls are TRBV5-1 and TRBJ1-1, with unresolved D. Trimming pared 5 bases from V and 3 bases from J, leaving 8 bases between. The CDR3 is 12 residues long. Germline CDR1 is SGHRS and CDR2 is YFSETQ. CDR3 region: CASRQLDTEAFF. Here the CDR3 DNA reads TGCGCCAGCAGGCAATTAGACACTGAAGCTTTCTTT.

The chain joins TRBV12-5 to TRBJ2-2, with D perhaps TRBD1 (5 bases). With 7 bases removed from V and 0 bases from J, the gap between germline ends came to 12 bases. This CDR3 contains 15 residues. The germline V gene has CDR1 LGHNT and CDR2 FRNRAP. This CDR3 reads CASAIGHANTGELFF. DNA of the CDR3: TGTGCTAGTGCCATCGGACATGCGAACACCGGGGAGCTGTTTTTT.

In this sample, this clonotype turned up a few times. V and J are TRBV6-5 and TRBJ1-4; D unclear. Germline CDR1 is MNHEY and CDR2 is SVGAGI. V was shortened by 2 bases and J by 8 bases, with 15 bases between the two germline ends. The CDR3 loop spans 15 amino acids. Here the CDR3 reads CASSYLSGQAEKLFF. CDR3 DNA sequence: TGTGCCAGCAGTTACCTCTCAGGCCAGGCGGAAAAACTGTTTTTT.